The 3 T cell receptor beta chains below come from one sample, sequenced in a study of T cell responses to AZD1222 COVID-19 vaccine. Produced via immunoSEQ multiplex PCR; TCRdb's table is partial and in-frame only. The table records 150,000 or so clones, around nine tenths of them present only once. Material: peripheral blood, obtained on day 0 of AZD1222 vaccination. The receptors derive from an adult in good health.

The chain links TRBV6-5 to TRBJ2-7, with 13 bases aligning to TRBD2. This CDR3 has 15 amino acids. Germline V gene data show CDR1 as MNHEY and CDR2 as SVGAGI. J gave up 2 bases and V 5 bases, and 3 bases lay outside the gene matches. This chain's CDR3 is CASSPLAGGPYEQYF. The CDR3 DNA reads TGTGCCAGCAGTCCACTAGCGGGAGGGCCCTACGAGCAGTACTTC.

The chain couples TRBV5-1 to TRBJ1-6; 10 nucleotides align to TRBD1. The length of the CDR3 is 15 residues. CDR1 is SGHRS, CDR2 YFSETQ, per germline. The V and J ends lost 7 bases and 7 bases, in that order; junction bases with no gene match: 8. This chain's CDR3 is CASGDRGLKNSPLHF. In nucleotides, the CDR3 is TGCGCCAGCGGAGACAGGGGGCTAAAGAATTCACCCCTCCACTTT. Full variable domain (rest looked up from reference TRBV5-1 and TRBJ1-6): KAGVTQTPRYLIKTRGQQVTLSCSPISGHRSVSWYQQTPGQGLQFLFEYFSETQRNKGNFPGRFSGRQFSNSRSEMNVSTLELGDSALYLCASGDRGLKNSPLHFGNGTRLTVT.

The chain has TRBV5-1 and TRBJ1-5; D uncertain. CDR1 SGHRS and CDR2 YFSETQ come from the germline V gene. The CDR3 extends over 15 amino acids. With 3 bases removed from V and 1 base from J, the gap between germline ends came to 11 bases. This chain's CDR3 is CASSSVPGSNQPQHF. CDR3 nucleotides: TGCGCCAGCAGCTCCGTCCCGGGAAGCAATCAGCCCCAGCATTTT.